The source of this TCR beta chain is a study of T cell responses to AZD1222 COVID-19 vaccine. Germline CDR1 SGHTA, CDR2 FQGTGA. CDR3 length: 15 residues. V was cut by 2 bases and J by 0 bases, with 11 bases left in between. On this clone: This same CDR3 is encoded by further DNA sequences in the sample.

Measured with immunoSEQ multiplex PCR; TCRdb has only the in-frame clones, and not every one. Among 140,000 to 150,000 clones listed, 88% were seen once. This material consisted of peripheral blood, taken on day 0 of AZD1222 vaccination. The chain links TRBV7-3 to TRBJ2-7; D unresolved. The receptor's source is an adult in good health. The CDR3 DNA follows: TGTGCCAGCAGCTTACTGGCGGAGAGCTCCTACGAGCAGTACTTC. Translated: CASSLLAESSYEQYF.